The T cell receptor beta chain under discussion was sequenced for a study of blood T cell repertoires in COVID-19. The wider study: COVID-19 samples from acute and convalescent phases originated in the United States, Italy and Spain. PBMCs, B-cell-depleted T cells, or T cells were the source of the cDNA or gDNA that made up the material.

Donors in Cohort 3 who had recovered were those with two negative PCRs, healthcare professional clearance, or resolution of their symptoms. Here immunoSEQ multiplex PCR was the method, and the copy in TCRdb shows in-frame clones only, minus some. The sample yields roughly 260,000 clones, roughly nine tenths seen once. This CDR3 spans 13 amino acids. From germline, CDR1 is SNHLY and CDR2 FYNNEI. J was trimmed by 0 bases and V by 9 bases; bases with no gene match: 1. The V call is TRBV2, the J call TRBJ1-4; TRBD1 aligns across 7 bases. The sequencing input was PBMCs or T cells enriched from blood (not recorded which). The receptor comes from a woman aged 18-35 years who had recovered from COVID-19. CDR3: CARGTATNEKLFF. The CDR3 DNA follows: TGTGCCAGAGGGACAGCAACTAATGAAAAACTGTTTTTT.